This record concerns one T cell receptor beta chain sequence. The germline V and J ends were trimmed by 0 bases and 2 bases, with 12 bases remaining between them. This CDR3 has 16 residues. Germline V gene lookup returns CDR1 LGHNA and CDR2 YNFKEQ. These data come from a study of blood T cells in healthy people across ages. A sample-barcoded 5' primer and a J-beta primer mix were used in a second PCR of about 7 to 12 cycles. TCRdb reprocessed the 5' RACE reads with MiXCR, giving one entry per CDR3 protein. The repertoire holds 1,300,000 or so distinct CDR3 sequences, with 45% to 70% as singletons. The receptor's source is a man younger than 35 in good health. Sequencing input: blood. This rearrangement joins TRBV4-2 to TRBJ2-3, with D tentatively TRBD2 (5 bases). This chain's CDR3 is CASSQDSSGYTDTQYF. CDR3 nucleotide sequence: TGTGCCAGCAGCCAAGATTCGAGCGGATACACAGATACGCAGTATTTT.